The source of this TCR beta chain is a study of T-cell reconstitution after alpha-beta-depleted transplantation in children. General study results and limits: From surviving recipient T cells and thymic progenitors came the high day-60 TCRbeta diversity observed in some patients. Fresh T-cell production supplied most of the T-cell counts and diversity seen one year after transplant. Reportedly, only several hundred clones from non-depleted graft cells drove alpha-beta T-cell counts at about two months.

The authors prepared the TCRbeta library with unique molecular identifiers. TCRdb redid the calling of the PCR reads with MiXCR, one entry per CDR3 protein. The repertoire includes 800,000 to 1,000,000 distinct CDR3 sequences, about 30% of them detected once, and approximately 30% sits in the top ten. A remark on this clonotype: What it recognizes is unknown.

Per germline, CDR1 SNHLY and CDR2 FYNNEI. Trimming left V 3 bases short and J 7 bases short, with 9 bases between. The CDR3 contains 13 residues. The TCR originated in a boy in the first two years of life who had a stem cell transplant for SCID, so the T cells may come from the graft donor. V and J are TRBV2 and TRBJ2-2, with D uncertain. Sequencing was performed on PBMCs, mostly from graft donor cells, taken 360 days after TCRalphabeta/CD19-depleted stem cell transplant. DNA of the CDR3: TGTGCCAGCAGTGATTATGTGGGCGGGGAGCTGTTTTTT. Amino acids: CASSDYVGGELFF.